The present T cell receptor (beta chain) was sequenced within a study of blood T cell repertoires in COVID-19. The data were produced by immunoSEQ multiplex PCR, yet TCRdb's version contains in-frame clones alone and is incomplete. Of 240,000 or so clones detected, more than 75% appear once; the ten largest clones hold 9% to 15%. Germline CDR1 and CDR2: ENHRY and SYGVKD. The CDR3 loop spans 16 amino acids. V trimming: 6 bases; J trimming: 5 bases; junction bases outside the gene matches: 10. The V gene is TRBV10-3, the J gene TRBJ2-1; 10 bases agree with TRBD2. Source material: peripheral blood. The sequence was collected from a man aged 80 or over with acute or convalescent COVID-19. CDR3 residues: CAIRRWTSGNNNEQFF. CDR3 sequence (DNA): TGTGCCATCAGGAGATGGACTAGCGGCAATAACAATGAGCAGTTCTTC.